This TCR beta chain was profiled in a study of blood T cell repertoires in COVID-19. Study-wide background: Specimens from acute and convalescent COVID-19 originated in the United States, Italy and Spain. PBMCs, B-cell-depleted T cells, or T cells provided the cDNA or gDNA that made up the material.

Study processing details: Reference gene primer amplification gave estimated nucleated cell counts. The repertoire was sequenced with immunoSEQ multiplex PCR; TCRdb's copy has only in-frame clones and lacks some. From that table come the V and J calls and clone size; the DNA was used to work out D and trimming. The sample records roughly 170,000 clones, 80% to 90% being singletons. The CDR3 extends over 15 amino acids. Trimming left V 0 bases short and J 2 bases short, with 10 bases between. Germline lookup yields CDR1 GTSNPN and CDR2 SVGIG (reference sequence). The material sequenced was peripheral blood. The rearrangement joins TRBV30 to TRBJ1-4, with D maybe TRBD1 (5 bases). The sequence was obtained from a man between 65 and 85 years old with active or convalescent COVID-19. The CDR3 nucleotides are TGTGCCTGGAGTGTAATGTCAGGGACTAATGAAAAACTGTTTTTT. Translation: CAWSVMSGTNEKLFF.